This passage covers 16 T cell receptor beta chains from one sample sequenced in a study of cytomegalovirus exposure and HLA in healthy donors. It was with 60 Vbeta and 13 Jbeta primers that the PCR ran. Only in-frame clones appear in the TCRdb table, and some are missing; sequencing was by immunoSEQ multiplex PCR. The sample lists approximately 150,000 clones; around 80% were seen once. The sequencing sample was made of PBMCs. The source of these receptors is a female donor in good health and CMV-seronegative.

The J gene is TRBJ2-3, the V gene TRBV2; 9 bases are a match to TRBD2. Germline V gene lookup returns CDR1 SNHLY and CDR2 FYNNEI. CDR3 length: 15 amino acids. Trimming at V came to 4 bases and at J to 4 bases, leaving 6 bases not matched to a gene. This CDR3 is CASSVRGGESDTQYF. The CDR3 DNA reads TGTGCCAGCAGTGTGCGGGGGGGCGAATCAGATACGCAGTATTTT.

This chain connects TRBV5-4 to TRBJ2-1; D is perhaps TRBD1 (5 bases). Trimming left V 0 bases short and J 11 bases short, with 12 bases between. Germline V lookup: CDR1 SGHNT, CDR2 YYREEE (reference sequence). CDR3 size: 13 residues. For the CDR3, the DNA is TGTGCCAGCAGCTTGGCAGGGTTGGTTAAGCAGTTCTTC. Translated: CASSLAGLVKQFF.

The chain is built from TRBV29-1 and TRBJ1-1; TRBD1 might be the D (5 bases). CDR3 length: 11 residues. CDR1 SQVTM and CDR2 ANQGSEA come from the germline V gene. V was pared by 5 bases and J by 9 bases, with 13 bases between. CDR3 bases: TGCAGCGTTCCCCGTGACAGCCAAGCTTTCTTT. Amino acid sequence: CSVPRDSQAFF.

This clone has a handful of counts. The chain employs TRBV7-2 and TRBJ2-1, with TRBD2 identical over 11 bases. Germline V lookup: CDR1 SGHTA, CDR2 FQGNSA. J was trimmed by 7 bases and V by 5 bases; bases with no gene match: 7. This CDR3 spans 15 amino acids. The CDR3 here is CASSLTSGSGNEQFF. CDR3 coding DNA: TGTGCCAGCAGCCTTACTAGCGGGAGTGGAAATGAGCAGTTCTTC.

The V call is TRBV27, the J call TRBJ1-5, with a possible D match to TRBD1 (5 bases). The CDR3 runs to 16 residues. Trimming took off 3 bases at V and 4 bases at J, with 16 bases between the two ends. Germline values: CDR1 MNHEY, CDR2 SMNVEV (reference sequence). The CDR3 spells CASSLQGQGLNQPQHF. CDR3 DNA: TGTGCCAGCAGTTTGCAGGGCCAGGGCCTAAATCAGCCCCAGCATTTT.

This clone was counted a few times. The CDR3 DNA is TGTGCCAGCAGCTCGCGACAGATCTACGAGCAGTACTTC. Amino acid sequence: CASSSRQIYEQYF. This chain joins TRBV11-1 and TRBJ2-7; tentative D call: TRBD1 (5 bases). V was shortened by 4 bases and J by 3 bases, with 10 bases between the two germline ends. The CDR3 is 13 amino acids. Germline V gene sequence: CDR1 SGHAT, CDR2 FQDESV (reference sequence).

This clone has more than one count but fewer than ten. This chain links TRBV29-1 with TRBJ2-2; D perhaps matches TRBD1 (6 bases). The CDR3 spans 14 residues. Germline V CDR1 and CDR2: SQVTM, ANQGSEA. V was trimmed by 4 bases and J by 4 bases, leaving 13 bases between them. In nucleotides, the CDR3 is TGCAGCGTTGTAGAACAGGGCGGCACCGGGGAGCTGTTTTTT. Translation: CSVVEQGGTGELFF.

The V and J genes are TRBV6-1 and TRBJ1-3; 9 bases are a match to TRBD1. Germline V gene data show CDR1 as MNHNS and CDR2 as SASEGT. CDR3 length: 15 amino acids. With V trimmed by 8 bases and J by 3 bases, 8 bases remained unmatched. CDR3 protein: CASRWTGEDGNTIYF. In DNA form, the CDR3 reads TGTGCCAGCCGGTGGACAGGGGAGGATGGAAACACCATATATTTT.

The genes are TRBV5-6 and TRBJ1-5; no definite D call. The germline V and J ends were trimmed by 3 bases and 3 bases, with 10 bases remaining between them. The CDR3 runs 14 residues. Germline CDR1 reads SGHDT; CDR2 reads YYEEEE. The CDR3 coding sequence is TGTGCCAGCAGCTGGAGGCAGACCAATCAGCCCCAGCATTTT. This sequence encodes CASSWRQTNQPQHF. The full variable domain, rest sourced from reference TRBV5-6 and TRBJ1-5, is DAGVTQSPTHLIKTRGQQVTLRCSPKSGHDTVSWYQQALGQGPQFIFQYYEEEERQRGNFPDRFSGHQFPNYSSELNVNALLLGDSALYLCASSWRQTNQPQHFGDGTRLSIL.

V usage is TRBV6-1 and J usage is TRBJ1-1, with a tentative D call TRBD1 (6 bases). The length of the CDR3 is 13 residues. Per the germline V gene, CDR1 is MNHNS and CDR2 is SASEGT. Trimming left V 6 bases short and J 4 bases short, with 12 bases between. CDR3 sequence (DNA): TGTGCCAGCAGGGGATTAGGGGGCACTGAAGCTTTCTTT. Encoded protein: CASRGLGGTEAFF.

The chain joins TRBV6-5 to TRBJ2-2; D gene uncertain. Trimming pared 2 bases from V and 4 bases from J, leaving 5 bases between. The CDR3 runs to 13 residues. Germline V gene lookup returns CDR1 MNHEY and CDR2 SVGAGI. The CDR3 loop reads CASSYPRTGELFF. The CDR3 bases are TGTGCCAGCAGTTACCCGCGCACCGGGGAGCTGTTTTTT.

The chain combines TRBV28 with TRBJ2-5, with a possible D match to TRBD1 (5 bases). The J call may be mistaken, given a closer DNA end match to TRBJ2-7. This CDR3 is built from 14 residues. CDR1 is MDHEN, CDR2 SYDVKM, per germline. CDR3 nucleotide sequence: TGTGCCAGCAGTTTAACAGGCGAATCCTACGAGCAGTACTTC. Its translation: CASSLTGESYEQYF.

This chain connects TRBV21-1 to TRBJ2-1; no DNA check was done on the table's D call, TRBD2. TRBV21-1 is annotated as a pseudogene. The CDR3 contains 16 residues. The CDR3 nucleotides read TGTGCCAGCAGCAAACGGGAACGGGGGGGCTCCCATGAGCAGTTCTTC. Its translation is CASSKRERGGSHEQFF.

In this sample, this clone turned up a few times. The chain links TRBV7-9 to TRBJ2-5, with no clear D. Germline CDR1 reads SEHNR; CDR2 reads FQNEAQ (reference sequence). Trimming took 3 bases from V and 2 from J, leaving 4 bases between them. This CDR3 comprises 12 residues. The CDR3 spells CASSFEQETQYF. The CDR3 nucleotides read TGTGCCAGCAGCTTTGAGCAAGAGACCCAGTACTTC.

On this clone itself: A read error may account for a junction end that differs from germline. This rearrangement joins TRBV7-7 to TRBJ2-5; 9 positions agree with TRBD1. The CDR3 contains 14 residues. The germline CDR1 and CDR2 sequences are SSHAT and FNYEAQ (reference sequence). The CDR3 region has the DNA TGTGCTAGCAGCTTAACAGGGGGCTTGGAGACCCAGTACTTC. It specifies CASSLTGGLETQYF.

The genes are TRBV19 and TRBJ2-3; 13 nucleotides line up with TRBD2. The CDR3 is made up of 16 amino acids. CDR1 is LNHDA and CDR2 is SQIVND in the germline V gene (reference sequence). V trimming: 5 bases; J trimming: 3 bases; junction bases outside the gene matches: 5. The CDR3 here is CASSFQTSGRTDTQYF. CDR3 DNA: TGTGCCAGTAGTTTCCAGACTAGCGGGAGGACAGATACGCAGTATTTT.